Listed below are T cell receptor beta chains from one sample, sequenced in a study of T cell repertoires in cytomegalovirus infection. TCRdb called the reads again in MiXCR, with one record for every CDR3 protein. The sample records approximately 490,000 distinct CDR3 sequences, about 10% being singletons. The source material was PBMCs. These receptor sequences come from a human donor in good health (CMV status not recorded). Some clones in this sample may be carry-over from other donors' samples. Each CDR3 is given without its conserved first and last residue. D genes are given only for firm matches.

j_call | cdr3_length | d_call | v_call | cdr3_aa
TRBJ1-2 | 12 | NA | TRBV29-1 | SVVSGLGVYGYT
TRBJ2-5 | 14 | TRBD2 | TRBV20-1 | SALPGTSGRGETQY
TRBJ2-6 | 16 | NA | TRBV18 | ASSPLAAGAPGANVLT
TRBJ2-5 | 10 | NA | TRBV7-9 | ASSSTGTPVY
TRBJ2-1 | 13 | NA | TRBV4-2 | ASSQERVSYNEQF
TRBJ1-3 | 14 | NA | TRBV7-2 | ASSPPPLVAGNTIY
TRBJ1-5 | 12 | NA | TRBV7-9 | ASSFDGGSQPQH
TRBJ2-2 | 14 | NA | TRBV4-2 | ASSQDELVHTGELF
TRBJ2-2 | 14 | TRBD2 | TRBV27 | ASSSSRLAGAGELF
TRBJ2-1 | 14 | NA | TRBV7-9 | ASSRPGQGIDNEQF
TRBJ2-5 | 12 | NA | TRBV28 | ASTLSVAERSQY
TRBJ1-2 | 9 | TRBD1 | TRBV20-1 | SARDRMRYT
TRBJ2-3 | 16 | NA | TRBV20-1 | SARFRDELSRSTDTQY
TRBJ2-7 | 13 | NA | TRBV5-1 | ASSFSGQRTYEQY
TRBJ2-7 | 14 | TRBD2 | TRBV20-1 | SAREVLLAGSYEQY
TRBJ2-4 | 11 | NA | TRBV28 | ASSLAAKNIQY